Presented here are 32 T cell receptor beta chains from one specimen sequenced in a study of T-cell reconstitution after alpha-beta-depleted transplantation in children. Preparation of the TCRbeta library involved a method that used unique molecular identifiers. TCRdb processed the PCR reads anew with MiXCR; each CDR3 protein has one entry. The sample has approximately 650,000 distinct CDR3 sequences; less than 15% are singletons. The sample here was PBMCs, taken before TCRalphabeta/CD19-depleted stem cell transplant. The source of these receptors is a girl under 10 years old with congenital amegakaryocytic thrombocytopenia, due to receive a stem cell transplant.

This clonotype was seen ten or more times. The chain couples TRBV7-8 to TRBJ1-5; D is unclear. With 1 base removed from V and 3 bases from J, the gap between germline ends came to 16 bases. Germline V lookup: CDR1 SGHVS, CDR2 FQNEAQ. The CDR3 totals 17 residues. The DNA for the CDR3 is TGTGCCAGCAGCTTAGATTCAGTCCCCTTTGACAATCAGCCCCAGCATTTT. It translates to CASSLDSVPFDNQPQHF.

The chain employs TRBV6-2 or TRBV6-3 and TRBJ2-7, with TRBD2 identical over 9 bases. Germline loops: CDR1 MNHEY, CDR2 SVGEGT. This CDR3 has 15 amino acids. Trimming cost V 6 bases and J 3 bases; bases outside gene matches: 9. The CDR3, as DNA: TGTGCCAGCAGCCCTAGCGGGGCTGCCGGCTACGAGCAGTACTTC. As protein: CASSPSGAAGYEQYF.

This clonotype was found many times. This chain joins TRBV20-1 and TRBJ2-1, with D unresolved. Germline assignment: CDR1 DFQATT and CDR2 SNEGSKA (reference sequence). This CDR3 is built from 15 residues. The V and J ends lost 3 bases and 2 bases respectively, with 14 bases between them. CDR3 DNA: TGCAGTGCTAGGATGTGGGGAAGTCCCTACAATGAGCAGTTCTTC. Protein product: CSARMWGSPYNEQFF.

Many counts were recorded for this clonotype. The CDR3 DNA follows: TGTGCCACCGGGTCTGCGATGGGGGAGCTAAGCCCCGGGGAGCTGTTTTTT. Its protein product is CATGSAMGELSPGELFF. The chain combines TRBV24-1 with TRBJ2-2; D assignment may be TRBD1 or TRBD2 (5 bases each). Per germline, CDR1 KGHDR and CDR2 SFDVKD. The V and J ends lost 9 bases and 6 bases respectively, with 25 bases between them. CDR3 length equals 17 residues.

Many counts were recorded for this clonotype. The chain uses TRBV5-1 and TRBJ1-2; D is unclear. This CDR3 spans 12 amino acids. Per germline, CDR1 SGHRS and CDR2 YFSETQ. The V end was cut by 0 bases, the J end by 3 bases, with 3 bases between. The CDR3 spells CASSLDHYGYTF. CDR3 coding DNA: TGCGCCAGCAGCTTGGACCACTATGGCTACACCTTC.

The chain uses TRBV7-9 and TRBJ1-4, with D possibly matching TRBD1 (5 bases). The V gene's germline CDR1 is SEHNR and CDR2 FQNEAQ (reference sequence). Trimming removed 5 bases at V and 6 bases at J, with 19 bases between. The CDR3 is made up of 16 amino acids. CDR3: CASSQNQGEEDEKLFF. The CDR3, as DNA: TGTGCCAGCAGCCAGAATCAGGGCGAAGAGGATGAAAAACTGTTTTTT.

This clonotype appeared many times. The rearrangement uses TRBV20-1 and TRBJ2-7, with TRBD2 identical over 10 bases. V trimming: 0 bases; J trimming: 1 base; junction bases outside the gene matches: 3. Per the germline V gene, CDR1 is DFQATT and CDR2 is SNEGSKA (reference sequence). This CDR3 is 15 amino acids long. The CDR3 sequence: CSARDLAGESYEQYF. The CDR3 bases are TGCAGTGCTAGAGATCTAGCGGGAGAATCCTACGAGCAGTACTTC.

CDR3 sequence reads: CASSFEGNYEQYF. The CDR3 DNA reads as TGTGCCAGCAGCTTTGAGGGGAACTACGAGCAGTACTTC. The chain has TRBV5-5 and TRBJ2-7; D is perhaps TRBD1 or TRBD2 (5 bases each). Germline-derived CDR1 and CDR2 are SGHKS and YYEKEE (reference sequence). Trimming removed 2 bases from V and 3 bases from J, with 9 bases in between. The CDR3 consists of 13 residues.

This chain links TRBV4-1 with TRBJ2-5, with 14 nucleotides matching TRBD2. V trimming: 1 base; J trimming: 0 bases; junction bases outside the gene matches: 7. The CDR3 loop spans 19 amino acids. Germline CDR1 is MGHRA and CDR2 is YSYEKL. The CDR3 reads CASSQGLAGGFIHQETQYF. DNA of the CDR3: TGCGCCAGCAGCCAAGGACTAGCGGGAGGGTTCATTCACCAAGAGACCCAGTACTTC.

This chain connects TRBV12-3 or TRBV12-4 to TRBJ2-2; 8 bases match TRBD1. The junction had 11 bases not matched to a gene; V was cut back by 7 bases and J by 4 bases. This CDR3 comprises 16 residues. In DNA form, the CDR3 reads TGTGCCAGCAACCCACCCGGGACAGGCTTCACCGGGGAGCTGTTTTTT. Amino acids: CASNPPGTGFTGELFF.

This clonotype appeared many times. This rearrangement joins TRBV10-3 to TRBJ2-1; the D gene is possibly TRBD1 (5 bases). The V gene lost 4 bases and the J gene lost 10 bases, with 11 bases spanning the gap. Looked up from germline, CDR1 is ENHRY and CDR2 is SYGVKD. The CDR3 has 12 residues. This chain's CDR3 is CAISGGLQEQFF. CDR3 sequence (DNA): TGTGCCATCAGTGGGGGCCTGCAGGAGCAGTTCTTC.

The chain couples TRBV30 to TRBJ1-4, with 8 nucleotides matching TRBD1. This CDR3 contains 16 residues. Losses at the gene ends were 6 bases for V and 2 bases for J; bases not matched to a gene: 11. The germline CDR1 and CDR2 sequences are GTSNPN and SVGIG (reference sequence). CDR3 amino acids: CACSGTGRLTNEKLFF. The CDR3, as DNA: TGTGCCTGTTCCGGGACAGGTCGGCTCACTAATGAAAAACTGTTTTTT.

V and J are TRBV12-3 or TRBV12-4 and TRBJ2-1; 8 bases line up with TRBD2. The CDR3 consists of 16 residues. With V trimmed by 6 bases and J by 3 bases, 10 bases remained unmatched. The CDR3 coding sequence is TGTGCCAGCAGCCCTCCCCCGAGCGGGGGCTACAATGAGCAGTTCTTC. It is translated as CASSPPPSGGYNEQFF.

This clonotype was detected ten times or more. The chain is built from TRBV12-3 or TRBV12-4 and TRBJ2-2; weak D call: TRBD2 (6 bases). The CDR3 contains 16 residues. V lost 5 bases and J 1 base, leaving 14 bases between the germline ends. CDR3 DNA sequence: TGTGCCAGCAGTGCCCCTGAGGGAGGGAACACCGGGGAGCTGTTTTTT. It codes for CASSAPEGGNTGELFF.

The chain employs TRBV28 and TRBJ1-1; the D is unclear. Trimming removed 3 bases at V and 11 bases at J, with 13 bases between. Looked up from germline, CDR1 is MDHEN and CDR2 is SYDVKM. This CDR3 contains 12 residues. As DNA, the CDR3 is TGTGCCAGCAGTTTGGAGTTGGGGAACGCTTTCTTT. Its protein is CASSLELGNAFF. Using reference TRBV28 and TRBJ1-1 for the parts outside the CDR3, the full variable domain is DVKVTQSSRYLVKRTGEKVFLECVQDMDHENMFWYRQDPGLGLRLIYFSYDVKMKEKGDIPEGYSVSREKKERFSLILESASTNQTSMYLCASSLELGNAFFGQGTRLTVV.

This clonotype was observed many times. The rearrangement uses TRBV20-1 and TRBJ1-1, with unresolved D. The CDR3 loop spans 12 amino acids. The V and J ends lost 6 bases and 2 bases respectively, with 10 bases between them. The V gene's germline CDR1 is DFQATT and CDR2 SNEGSKA (reference sequence). For the CDR3, the DNA is TGCAGTGCGGTTATGAGAAACACTGAAGCTTTCTTT. Its translation: CSAVMRNTEAFF.

The gene calls are TRBV3-1 and TRBJ1-1, with TRBD1 identical over 10 bases. The germline V gene encodes CDR1 LGHDT and CDR2 YNNKEL (reference sequence). Trimming removed 4 bases from V and 7 bases from J; junction bases left unmatched: 12. The CDR3 spans 16 residues. CDR3 residues: CASSPYPDRGQGEAFF. Written as DNA, the CDR3 is TGTGCCAGCAGCCCTTATCCCGACAGGGGGCAGGGTGAAGCTTTCTTT.

There are many counts of this clonotype. This chain connects TRBV20-1 to TRBJ1-5; 8 bases are shared with TRBD1. This CDR3 is built from 15 residues. CDR1 is DFQATT, CDR2 SNEGSKA, per germline (reference sequence). Trimming removed 2 bases from V and 3 bases from J; junction bases left unmatched: 6. DNA for the CDR3: TGCAGTGCTAGATCGACAGGGGATCTCAATCAGCCCCAGCATTTT. This sequence encodes CSARSTGDLNQPQHF.

At least ten counts were recorded for this clonotype. The CDR3 region is CATTDRGYQPQHF. The CDR3 DNA reads TGCGCCACCACGGACAGGGGATATCAGCCCCAGCATTTT. This sequence joins TRBV10-2 and TRBJ1-5; 9 bases match TRBD1. The CDR3 contains 13 residues. Germline-derived CDR1 and CDR2 are WSHSY and SAAADI. The ends lost 10 bases at V and 5 bases at J; junction bases unmatched: 6.

This clonotype was seen ten or more times. This chain links TRBV5-1 with TRBJ1-1; 9 positions agree with TRBD1. Germline CDR1 SGHRS, CDR2 YFSETQ. V trimming: 4 bases; J trimming: 3 bases; junction bases outside the gene matches: 4. CDR3 length: 14 residues. The CDR3 protein is CASSRRDRDTEAFF. In nucleotides, the CDR3 is TGCGCCAGCAGCCGCCGGGACAGGGACACTGAAGCTTTCTTT. The complete variable domain, with remaining parts taken from reference TRBV5-1 and TRBJ1-1, reads KAGVTQTPRYLIKTRGQQVTLSCSPISGHRSVSWYQQTPGQGLQFLFEYFSETQRNKGNFPGRFSGRQFSNSRSEMNVSTLELGDSALYLCASSRRDRDTEAFFGQGTRLTVV.

This clonotype was found many times. This chain links TRBV12-3 or TRBV12-4 with TRBJ2-7; 7 bases are shared with TRBD1. The V and J ends lost 4 bases and 0 bases, in that order; junction bases with no gene match: 3. This CDR3 is built from 14 residues. The CDR3 loop is CASSSGTASYEQYF. The CDR3 DNA is TGTGCCAGCAGTTCGGGGACAGCCTCCTACGAGCAGTACTTC.

This clonotype was seen many times. The gene calls are TRBV5-1 and TRBJ2-3; D is unresolved. The germline CDR1 and CDR2 sequences are SGHRS and YFSETQ. Trimming took 0 bases from V and 0 from J, leaving 8 bases between them. The CDR3 sequence is 15 residues long. Written as DNA, the CDR3 is TGCGCCAGCAGCTTGGACGGCCAAAGCACAGATACGCAGTATTTT. The encoded protein is CASSLDGQSTDTQYF.

The chain joins TRBV20-1 to TRBJ2-1; D not resolved. CDR3 length: 15 residues. Germline V lookup: CDR1 DFQATT, CDR2 SNEGSKA (reference sequence). The CDR3 DNA follows: TGCAGCGTATGGCCCCGGGCCCCCTCCTACAATGAGCAGTTCTTC. The encoded protein is CSVWPRAPSYNEQFF.

This clonotype came up many times. The DNA of the CDR3 is TGCAGTGCACATACCCGTACGGCTCACAATGAGCAGTTCTTC. Translated: CSAHTRTAHNEQFF. This sequence joins TRBV20-1 and TRBJ2-1; D remains ambiguous. The CDR3 loop spans 14 amino acids. V was pared by 6 bases and J by 5 bases, with 17 bases between. The germline V gene has CDR1 DFQATT and CDR2 SNEGSKA (reference sequence).

In the case of this clonotype: A much bigger clone sits one base away, suggesting this may be a read error. The chain couples TRBV6-1 to TRBJ2-1, with D tentatively TRBD2 (6 bases). Per the germline V gene, CDR1 is MNHNS and CDR2 is SASEGT. The CDR3 totals 16 residues. The CDR3 spells CSSSPTPWEAWNEQFF. Here the CDR3 DNA reads TGTTCCAGCAGCCCAACACCGTGGGAGGCCTGGAATGAGCAGTTCTTC.

The table lists this clonotype with many counts. The chain combines TRBV5-1 with TRBJ2-7, with a tentative D call TRBD2 (6 bases). Germline V CDR1 and CDR2: SGHRS, YFSETQ. This CDR3 region has 14 residues. The V end was cut by 0 bases, the J end by 2 bases, with 9 bases between. Here the CDR3 reads CASSLGGGTYEQYF. CDR3 sequence (DNA): TGCGCCAGCAGCTTGGGTGGCGGGACCTACGAGCAGTACTTC.

In the case of this clonotype: This clone may be a read error of a much larger clone one base away. CDR3 sequence reads: CASSLSSTGQGIYSPLHF. The DNA of the CDR3 is TGTGCCAGCAGTTTATCCTCTACGGGACAGGGAATTTATTCACCCCTCCACTTT. This sequence joins TRBV27 and TRBJ1-6; 9 positions match TRBD1. Per germline, CDR1 MNHEY and CDR2 SMNVEV (reference sequence). V shed 0 bases, J shed 8 bases, and the junction held 11 bases outside the gene matches. The CDR3 covers 18 residues.

This clonotype has just a few counts. This rearrangement joins TRBV5-1 to TRBJ2-7; D is possibly TRBD2 (5 bases). This CDR3 is 13 amino acids long. The V gene lost 4 bases and the J gene lost 7 bases, with 15 bases spanning the gap. Per the germline V gene, CDR1 is SGHRS and CDR2 is YFSETQ. The CDR3 here is CASSRTGLREQYF. The CDR3 bases are TGCGCCAGCAGCCGGACTGGTTTGAGGGAGCAGTACTTC. Combining the CDR3 with reference TRBV5-1 and TRBJ2-7 gives the whole variable domain KAGVTQTPRYLIKTRGQQVTLSCSPISGHRSVSWYQQTPGQGLQFLFEYFSETQRNKGNFPGRFSGRQFSNSRSEMNVSTLELGDSALYLCASSRTGLREQYFGPGTRLTVT.

V usage is TRBV9 and J usage is TRBJ2-7; TRBD2 is a possible D gene (6 bases). V was clipped by 0 bases and J by 2 bases, with 15 bases between them. The CDR3 is 16 residues long. Germline V gives CDR1 SGDLS, CDR2 YYNGEE. This CDR3 is CASSVAVLASPYEQYF. The CDR3 DNA reads TGTGCCAGCAGCGTAGCTGTCCTAGCGAGCCCCTACGAGCAGTACTTC.

The sample holds many counts of this clonotype. The rearrangement uses TRBV20-1 and TRBJ1-2; a weak D match, TRBD1 (6 bases). Germline V CDR1 and CDR2: DFQATT, SNEGSKA (reference sequence). V was trimmed by 0 bases and J by 4 bases, leaving 18 bases between them. The CDR3 length is 16 residues. The CDR3 region is CSARDYNDRFFYGYTF. For the CDR3, the DNA is TGCAGTGCTAGAGATTATAACGACAGGTTTTTCTATGGCTACACCTTC.

Many counts were recorded for this clonotype. The chain carries TRBV3-1 and TRBJ2-1; D gene unclear. The V end lost 11 bases, the J end lost 9 bases, and 11 bases lay between the germline ends. This CDR3 contains 10 residues. In germline, CDR1 is LGHDT, CDR2 YNNKEL (reference sequence). CDR3 coding DNA: TGTGCCTCAGGTGGCCCTGAGCAGTTCTTC. Its protein product is CASGGPEQFF.

The CDR3 loop reads CASNGRAGTGELFF. The CDR3 DNA follows: TGTGCCAGCAACGGGAGGGCAGGGACCGGGGAGCTGTTTTTT. The chain links TRBV6-1 to TRBJ2-2, with 8 nucleotides matching TRBD2. V lost 7 bases to trimming and J lost 5 bases; unmatched junction nucleotides: 6. Germline V CDR1 and CDR2: MNHNS, SASEGT. The CDR3 has 14 residues.